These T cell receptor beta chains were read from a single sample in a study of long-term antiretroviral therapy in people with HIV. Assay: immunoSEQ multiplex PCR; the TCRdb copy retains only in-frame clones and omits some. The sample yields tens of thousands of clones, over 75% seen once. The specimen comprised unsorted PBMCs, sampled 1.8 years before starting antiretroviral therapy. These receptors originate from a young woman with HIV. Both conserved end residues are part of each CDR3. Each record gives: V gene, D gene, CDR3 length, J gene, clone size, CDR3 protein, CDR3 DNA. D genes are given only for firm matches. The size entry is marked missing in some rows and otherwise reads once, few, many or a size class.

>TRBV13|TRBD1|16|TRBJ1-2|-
CASSSALQGASIGYTF
TGTGCCAGCAGCTCCGCCTTACAGGGGGCGTCTATCGGCTACACCTTC
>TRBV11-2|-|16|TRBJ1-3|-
CASSLLQGYSGNTIYF
TGTGCCAGCAGCTTATTACAGGGTTACTCTGGAAACACCATATATTTT
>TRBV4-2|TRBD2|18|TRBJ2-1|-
CASSQDYPLAGVYNEQFF
TGTGCCAGCAGCCAAGATTACCCCCTAGCGGGGGTTTACAATGAGCAGTTCTTC
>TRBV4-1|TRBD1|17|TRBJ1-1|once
CASSPRDRGFGDTEAFF
TGCGCCAGCAGCCCCCGGGACAGGGGATTCGGCGACACTGAAGCTTTCTTT
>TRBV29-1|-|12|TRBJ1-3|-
CSVEEMGNTIYF
TGCAGCGTTGAGGAAATGGGAAACACCATATATTTT
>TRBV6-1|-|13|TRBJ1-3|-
CASRGYSGNTIYF
TGTGCCAGCAGGGGGTACTCTGGAAACACCATATATTTT
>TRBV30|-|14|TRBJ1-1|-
CAWNRRSSNTEAFF
TGTGCCTGGAACCGGCGGTCCTCGAACACTGAAGCTTTCTTT
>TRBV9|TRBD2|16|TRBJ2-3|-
CASSAERLASTDTQYF
TGTGCCAGCAGCGCTGAGCGACTAGCGAGCACAGATACGCAGTATTTT
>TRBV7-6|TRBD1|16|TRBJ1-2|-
CASSSQRQGWGYGYTF
TGTGCCAGCAGCTCCCAAAGACAGGGATGGGGCTATGGCTACACCTTC
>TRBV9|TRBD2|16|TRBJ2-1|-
CASSPRRGGPYNEQFF
TGTGCCAGCAGCCCCCGCCGGGGGGGTCCCTACAATGAGCAGTTCTTC
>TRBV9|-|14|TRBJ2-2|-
CASSVLLNTGELFF
TGTGCCAGCAGCGTCCTTCTGAACACCGGGGAGCTGTTTTTT